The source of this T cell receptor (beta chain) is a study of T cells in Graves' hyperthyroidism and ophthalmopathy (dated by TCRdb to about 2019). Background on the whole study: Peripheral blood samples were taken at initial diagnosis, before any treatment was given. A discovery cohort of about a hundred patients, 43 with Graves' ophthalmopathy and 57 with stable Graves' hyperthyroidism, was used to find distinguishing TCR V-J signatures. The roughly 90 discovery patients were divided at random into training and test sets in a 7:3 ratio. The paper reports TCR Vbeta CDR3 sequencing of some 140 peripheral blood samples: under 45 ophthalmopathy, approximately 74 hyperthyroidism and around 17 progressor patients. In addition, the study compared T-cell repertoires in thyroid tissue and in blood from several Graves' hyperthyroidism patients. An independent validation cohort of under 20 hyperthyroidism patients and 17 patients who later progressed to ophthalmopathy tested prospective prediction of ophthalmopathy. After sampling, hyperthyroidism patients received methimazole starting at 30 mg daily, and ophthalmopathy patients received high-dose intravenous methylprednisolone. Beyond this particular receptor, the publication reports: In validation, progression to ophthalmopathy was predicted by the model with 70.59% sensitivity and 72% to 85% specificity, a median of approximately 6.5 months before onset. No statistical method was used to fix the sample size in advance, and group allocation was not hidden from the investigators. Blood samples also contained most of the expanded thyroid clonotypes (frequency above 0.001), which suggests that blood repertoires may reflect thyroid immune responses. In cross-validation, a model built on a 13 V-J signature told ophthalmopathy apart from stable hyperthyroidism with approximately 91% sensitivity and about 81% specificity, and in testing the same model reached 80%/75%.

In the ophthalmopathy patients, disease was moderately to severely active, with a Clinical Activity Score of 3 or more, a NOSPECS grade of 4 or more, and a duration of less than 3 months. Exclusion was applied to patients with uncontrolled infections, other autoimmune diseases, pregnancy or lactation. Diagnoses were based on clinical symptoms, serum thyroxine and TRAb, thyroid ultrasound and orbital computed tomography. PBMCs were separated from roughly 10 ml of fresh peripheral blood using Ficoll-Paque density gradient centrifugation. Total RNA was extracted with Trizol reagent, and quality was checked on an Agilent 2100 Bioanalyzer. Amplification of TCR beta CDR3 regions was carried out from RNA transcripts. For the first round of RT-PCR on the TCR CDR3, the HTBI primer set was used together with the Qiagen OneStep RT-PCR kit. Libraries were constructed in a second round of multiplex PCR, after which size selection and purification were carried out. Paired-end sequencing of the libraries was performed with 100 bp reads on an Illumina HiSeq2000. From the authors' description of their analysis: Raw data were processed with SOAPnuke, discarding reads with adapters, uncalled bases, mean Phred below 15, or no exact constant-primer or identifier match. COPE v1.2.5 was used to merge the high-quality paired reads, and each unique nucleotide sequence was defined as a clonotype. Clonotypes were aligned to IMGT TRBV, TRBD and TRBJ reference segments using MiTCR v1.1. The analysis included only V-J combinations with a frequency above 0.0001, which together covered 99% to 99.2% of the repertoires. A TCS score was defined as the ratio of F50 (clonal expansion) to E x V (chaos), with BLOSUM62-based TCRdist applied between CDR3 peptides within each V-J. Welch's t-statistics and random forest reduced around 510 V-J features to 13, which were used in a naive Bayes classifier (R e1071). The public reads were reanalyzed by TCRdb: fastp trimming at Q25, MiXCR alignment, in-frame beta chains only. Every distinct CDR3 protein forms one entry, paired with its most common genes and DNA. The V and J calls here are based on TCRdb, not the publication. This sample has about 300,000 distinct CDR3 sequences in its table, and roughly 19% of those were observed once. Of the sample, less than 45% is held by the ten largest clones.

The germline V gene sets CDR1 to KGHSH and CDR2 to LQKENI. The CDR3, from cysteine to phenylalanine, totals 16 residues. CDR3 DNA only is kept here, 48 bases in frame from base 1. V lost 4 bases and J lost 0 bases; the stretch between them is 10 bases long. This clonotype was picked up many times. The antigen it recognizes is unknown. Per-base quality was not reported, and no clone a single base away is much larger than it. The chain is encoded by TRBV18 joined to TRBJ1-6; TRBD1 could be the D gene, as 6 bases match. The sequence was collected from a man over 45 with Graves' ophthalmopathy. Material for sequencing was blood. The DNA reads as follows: TGTGCCAGCTCACGAGACAGGAGCTCCTATAATTCACCCCTCCACTTT. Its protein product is CASSRDRSSYNSPLHF.